The source of this T cell receptor beta chain is a study of beta chain features in type 1 diabetes. V lost 2 bases and J 3 bases, leaving 11 bases between the germline ends. There are 15 residues in the CDR3. CDR1 is MGHDK, CDR2 SYGVNS, per germline. Regarding the study as a whole: Lower insertion and higher deletion counts appeared at VDJ junctions in type 1 diabetes patients. When Type 1 diabetes patients were examined, their TCRB CDR3s proved moderately but significantly shorter in all four CD4+ subsets. The analysis here could not establish whether HLA type shapes TCRB rearrangement.

Sequenced material consisted of expressed TCRB transcripts (all of the isolated RNA was reverse transcribed). Naive, central memory and regulatory T cell samples came to a mean of approximately 4 million reads. Sequencing used immunoSEQ multiplex PCR; TCRdb keeps in-frame clones, though not all of them. The table has 300,000 or so clones, approximately 10% seen once. This clone turned up a few times. Its matching antigen is unknown. The chain has TRBV25-1 and TRBJ1-3, with D hard to call. Sequences were obtained from central memory CD4+ T cells from blood. The clonotype originates from a man aged 30 to 45 with type 1 diabetes. CDR3 sequence reads: CASSEPGSGGNTIYF. CDR3 bases: TGTGCCAGCAGTGAACCCGGGTCTGGTGGAAACACCATATATTTT.